This entry lists 18 T cell receptor beta chains sequenced from one sample in a study of blood T cell repertoires in COVID-19. The table came from immunoSEQ multiplex PCR; TCRdb's copy has only in-frame clones and leaves some out. The table has about 160,000 clones, roughly nine tenths seen once. Sample: peripheral blood. The receptors were sampled from a woman aged 70-85 years with acute or convalescent COVID-19.

CDR3 region: CASSLVGRVDSPLHF. The CDR3, as DNA: TGTGCCAGCAGCTTAGTGGGCAGGGTTGATTCACCCCTCCACTTT. The rearrangement links TRBV7-2 to TRBJ1-6; D possibly corresponds to TRBD1 (5 bases). V shed 1 base and J shed 8 bases, with 12 bases lying between them. The CDR3 consists of 15 residues. In germline, CDR1 is SGHTA, CDR2 FQGNSA.

The chain employs TRBV2 and TRBJ2-5; 8 bases match TRBD2. The CDR3 length is 15 residues. The V gene's germline CDR1 is SNHLY and CDR2 FYNNEI. V dropped 5 bases and J dropped 5; count of bases not matched to a gene: 10. The CDR3 reads CASSLGGAIIETQYF. The CDR3 nucleotides are TGTGCCAGCAGTCTCGGGGGGGCCATTATTGAGACCCAGTACTTC.

This chain joins TRBV30 and TRBJ2-7; D is possibly TRBD1 (5 bases). V was cut by 0 bases and J by 7 bases, with 13 bases left in between. CDR1 is GTSNPN, CDR2 SVGIG, per germline (reference sequence). The CDR3 totals 13 residues. The CDR3 spells CAWSVGSRVEQYF. The CDR3 coding sequence is TGTGCCTGGAGTGTAGGTTCCAGGGTAGAGCAGTACTTC.

The chain recombines TRBV7-2 with TRBJ2-1; D is uncertain. The germline gives CDR1 SGHTA, CDR2 FQGNSA. The ends were cut back, 5 bases at V and 0 bases at J, with 8 bases in the middle. The CDR3 sequence is 14 residues long. CDR3 region: CASSTRSSYNEQFF. CDR3 nucleotides: TGTGCCAGCAGCACCCGGAGCTCCTACAATGAGCAGTTCTTC.

The chain recombines TRBV3-1 (or the pseudogene TRBV3-2) with TRBJ1-1, with 12 bases fitting TRBD1. The CDR3 runs 16 residues. Germline CDR1 reads LGHDT; CDR2 reads YNNKEL (reference sequence). V shed 3 bases, J shed 6 bases, and the junction held 8 bases outside the gene matches. As DNA, the CDR3 is TGTGCCAGCAGCCAGGGACAGGGGGCCCCAGATGCTGAAGCTTTCTTT. It yields the protein CASSQGQGAPDAEAFF.

The chain recombines TRBV6-6 with TRBJ2-3; 9 bases are shared with TRBD2. The CDR3 extends over 16 amino acids. From germline, CDR1 is MNHNY and CDR2 SVGAGI (reference sequence). The trim removed 6 bases at V and 4 bases at J, leaving 11 bases unmatched. The CDR3 sequence is CASSLLGTSLPDTQYF. CDR3 sequence (DNA): TGTGCCAGCAGCCTACTTGGGACTAGCTTGCCAGATACGCAGTATTTT.

The rearrangement joins TRBV4-2 to TRBJ2-6; D is unresolved. V lost 1 base and J lost 6, with 4 bases in between. The CDR3 contains 13 residues. CDR1 and CDR2 (germline): LGHNA, YNFKEQ. In nucleotides, the CDR3 is TGTGCCAGCAGCCAAGCGGTGGCCAACGTCCTGACTTTC. Its protein product is CASSQAVANVLTF.

The chain carries TRBV6-5 and TRBJ2-1; 9 bases map to TRBD2. The V gene's germline CDR1 is MNHEY and CDR2 SVGAGI. V trimming: 11 bases; J trimming: 5 bases; junction bases outside the gene matches: 7. The CDR3 has 13 residues. The CDR3 coding sequence is TGTGCCGTTAGGACTAGCGATGACAATGAGCAGTTCTTC. Translating it yields CAVRTSDDNEQFF.

In DNA form, the CDR3 reads TGTGCCAGCAGTCCGGGACAGGGGGTGTCCTACGAGCAGTACTTC. This gives the protein CASSPGQGVSYEQYF. This chain joins TRBV25-1 and TRBJ2-7; 11 bases agree with TRBD1. V trimming: 5 bases; J trimming: 1 base; junction bases outside the gene matches: 4. The CDR3 has 15 residues. Germline V lookup: CDR1 MGHDK, CDR2 SYGVNS.

V is TRBV5-6 and J is TRBJ1-4, with D possibly being TRBD1 (5 bases). The CDR3 extends over 14 amino acids. CDR1 and CDR2 (germline): SGHDT, YYEEEE. V was cut by 2 bases and J by 3 bases, with 8 bases left in between. The CDR3 protein is CASSFRGANEKLFF. CDR3 DNA sequence: TGTGCCAGCAGCTTTAGGGGTGCTAATGAAAAACTGTTTTTT.

The gene calls are TRBV27 and TRBJ2-1, with 7 bases identical to TRBD1. V lost 1 base to trimming and J lost 4 bases; unmatched junction nucleotides: 4. The CDR3 contains 15 residues. CDR1 MNHEY and CDR2 SMNVEV come from the germline V gene (reference sequence). DNA of the CDR3: TGTGCCAGCAGTTTATACACGGGACAGTACAATGAGCAGTTCTTC. It specifies CASSLYTGQYNEQFF.

This chain connects TRBV6-6 to TRBJ2-7; D unclear. The germline V gene encodes CDR1 MNHNY and CDR2 SVGAGI (reference sequence). The V end was cut by 0 bases, the J end by 3 bases, with 12 bases between. CDR3 length: 15 residues. Here the CDR3 DNA reads TGTGCCAGCAGTTACTCGATGCGCGGTAGCTACGAGCAGTACTTC. The encoded protein is CASSYSMRGSYEQYF.

J is TRBJ2-1 and V is TRBV15; TRBD1 aligns across 7 bases. Germline CDR1 and CDR2: LNHNV and YYDKDF (reference sequence). The CDR3 runs to 16 residues. Unmatched junction bases numbered 5, after V lost 0 bases and J lost 3 bases. CDR3 in DNA: TGTGCCACCAGCAGAGATTTGGGACAGATCTACAATGAGCAGTTCTTC. It translates to CATSRDLGQIYNEQFF.

The rearrangement uses TRBV7-8 and TRBJ1-4, with TRBD1 as a possible D gene (5 bases). Germline V gives CDR1 SGHVS, CDR2 FQNEAQ. V shed 5 bases and J shed 6 bases, with 16 bases lying between them. This CDR3 is built from 15 residues. The CDR3 sequence: CASSLAGVRYEKLFF. The CDR3 bases are TGTGCCAGCAGCCTGGCGGGGGTTCGCTATGAAAAACTGTTTTTT.

V is TRBV7-6 and J is TRBJ1-6; D is possibly TRBD1 (6 bases). CDR1 SGHVS and CDR2 FNYEAQ come from the germline V gene. The CDR3 loop spans 17 amino acids. Trimming left V 4 bases short and J 0 bases short, with 13 bases between. The CDR3 bases are TGTGCCAGCAGCTCACTTCAGGGGAGCTCCTATAATTCACCCCTCCACTTT. It yields the protein CASSSLQGSSYNSPLHF.

The gene calls are TRBV28 and TRBJ1-5, with D hard to call. Per germline, CDR1 MDHEN and CDR2 SYDVKM. This CDR3 is built from 14 residues. V was trimmed by 7 bases and J by 15 bases, leaving 25 bases between them. CDR3 in amino acids: CASTSGDRPGAGHF. The CDR3 DNA reads TGTGCCAGCACCTCAGGCGACCGCCCAGGTGCAGGGCATTTT.

The gene calls are TRBV2 and TRBJ1-5, with 9 bases fitting TRBD1. The V and J ends lost 8 bases and 6 bases, in that order; junction bases with no gene match: 5. Germline lookup yields CDR1 SNHLY and CDR2 FYNNEI. The CDR3 contains 13 residues. The CDR3 loop reads CASSQQGAQPQHF. The CDR3 DNA reads as TGTGCCAGCTCCCAACAGGGGGCTCAGCCCCAGCATTTT.

The rearrangement uses TRBV3-1 (or the pseudogene TRBV3-2) and TRBJ1-3, with a tentative D call TRBD1 (5 bases). Trimming left V 0 bases short and J 0 bases short, with 9 bases between. CDR1 is LGHDT, CDR2 YNNKEL, per germline (reference sequence). The CDR3 runs 16 residues. The CDR3 coding sequence is TGTGCCAGCAGCCAAGAGGGGGGGATCTCTGGAAACACCATATATTTT. This translates into CASSQEGGISGNTIYF.